A single sample gave rise to the 21 T cell receptor beta chains below, sequenced in a study of cytomegalovirus exposure and HLA in healthy donors. The PCR had 60 Vbeta and 13 Jbeta primers. Repertoires were generated with immunoSEQ multiplex PCR, while TCRdb's copy carries only in-frame clones and drops some. The sample's table shows just over 20,000 clones. Sequencing used PBMCs. These receptors all stem from a man aged 60 to 69 in good health and CMV-seropositive.

This chain joins TRBV7-8 and TRBJ2-7; 7 positions agree with TRBD1. With V trimmed by 3 bases and J by 3 bases, 5 bases remained unmatched. This CDR3 contains 14 residues. The V gene's germline CDR1 is SGHVS and CDR2 FQNEAQ. CDR3 DNA: TGTGCCAGCAGCTTTCTCGACAGGGACTACGAGCAGTACTTC. It yields the protein CASSFLDRDYEQYF.

The chain combines TRBV10-2 with TRBJ2-5; no definite D call. The V and J ends lost 4 bases and 5 bases respectively, with 14 bases between them. The germline gives CDR1 WSHSY, CDR2 SAAADI. The CDR3 totals 14 residues. The CDR3 nucleotides read TGCGCCAGCAGTGTGGCAGACTCCCCGGAGACCCAGTACTTC. Encoded protein: CASSVADSPETQYF.

The chain uses TRBV18 and TRBJ1-2; D not certain. V lost 3 bases and J 4 bases, leaving 12 bases between the germline ends. The CDR3 loop spans 14 amino acids. Germline CDR1 and CDR2: KGHSH and LQKENI. CDR3 nucleotides: TGTGCCAGCTCACCCAGGTCAGATTCCTATGGCTACACCTTC. This sequence encodes CASSPRSDSYGYTF.

The chain links TRBV29-1 to TRBJ2-1; D gene unclear. V dropped 3 bases and J dropped 4 bases, with 10 bases sitting between them. The germline CDR1 and CDR2 sequences are SQVTM and ANQGSEA. There are 13 residues in the CDR3. CDR3 sequence: CSVDTVVYNEQFF. CDR3 nucleotides: TGCAGCGTTGATACGGTTGTTTACAATGAGCAGTTCTTC.

This sequence joins TRBV7-7 and TRBJ2-5, with TRBD2 as a possible D gene (6 bases). Germline assignment: CDR1 SSHAT and CDR2 FNYEAQ (reference sequence). The CDR3 is made up of 12 amino acids. The V end lost 11 bases, the J end lost 5 bases, and 15 bases lay between the germline ends. CDR3 nucleotide sequence: TGTGCCCTCAAACCGGGGGACGAGACCCAGTACTTC. Translation gives CALKPGDETQYF.

The chain joins TRBV7-9 to TRBJ2-1; 13 bases line up with TRBD2. Germline trimming cut 5 bases from V and 4 bases from J; bases unmatched to any gene: 8. CDR1 is SEHNR, CDR2 FQNEAQ, per germline (reference sequence). The CDR3 is 17 residues long. The CDR3 region is CASSPGLAGAGYNEQFF. The CDR3 DNA reads as TGTGCCAGCAGCCCCGGACTAGCGGGAGCAGGATACAATGAGCAGTTCTTC. The full variable domain, rest sourced from reference TRBV7-9 and TRBJ2-1, is DTGVSQNPRHKITKRGQNVTFRCDPISEHNRLYWYRQTLGQGPEFLTYFQNEAQLEKSRLLSDRFSAERPKGSFSTLEIQRTEQGDSAMYLCASSPGLAGAGYNEQFFGPGTRLTVL.

The V call is TRBV18, the J call TRBJ1-3, with unresolved D. CDR3 length: 15 residues. Trimming removed 1 base from V and 0 bases from J, with 7 bases in between. Germline values: CDR1 KGHSH, CDR2 LQKENI. The CDR3 is CASSPQTISGNTIYF. The DNA of the CDR3 is TGTGCCAGCTCACCACAGACTATCTCTGGAAACACCATATATTTT.

The gene calls are TRBV7-6 and TRBJ1-4, with TRBD1 matching 7 bases. The CDR3 has 14 amino acids. The germline V gene encodes CDR1 SGHVS and CDR2 FNYEAQ. The V gene end was trimmed by 5 bases and the J gene end by 8 bases; junction bases not matched to a gene: 8. For the CDR3, the DNA is TGTGCCAGCAGCAAGGAGACAGGGAGGGAAAAACTGTTTTTT. Its protein is CASSKETGREKLFF.

The chain combines TRBV7-9 with TRBJ2-2; D perhaps matches TRBD1 (6 bases). CDR1 is SEHNR, CDR2 FQNEAQ, per germline (reference sequence). There are 13 residues in the CDR3. The ends were cut back, 11 bases at V and 3 bases at J, with 13 bases in the middle. The DNA for the CDR3 is TGTGCCGATAAGAACAGGGACACCGGGGAGCTGTTTTTT. This encodes CADKNRDTGELFF.

V gene TRBV18 combines with J gene TRBJ1-5; D ambiguous. V was clipped by 2 bases and J by 5 bases, with 7 bases between them. Germline V gives CDR1 KGHSH, CDR2 LQKENI. The CDR3 runs 13 residues. The CDR3 loop is CASSPTVDQPQHF. The CDR3 coding sequence is TGTGCCAGCTCACCAACAGTAGATCAGCCCCAGCATTTT.

The chain carries TRBV6-1 and TRBJ2-7, with D hard to call. This CDR3 is built from 15 residues. The ends were cut back, 0 bases at V and 0 bases at J, with 9 bases in the middle. The germline gives CDR1 MNHNS, CDR2 SASEGT. The CDR3 is CASSEATTSSYEQYF. CDR3 DNA sequence: TGTGCCAGCAGTGAAGCGACAACGAGCTCCTACGAGCAGTACTTC.

The chain combines TRBV18 with TRBJ2-6; D remains unclear. Germline CDR1 reads KGHSH; CDR2 reads LQKENI. V gave up 4 bases and J gave up 0 bases, with 10 bases separating them. There are 16 residues in the CDR3. Here the CDR3 DNA reads TGTGCCAGCTCACGAAACCCGAGCTCTGGGGCCAACGTCCTGACTTTC. It translates to CASSRNPSSGANVLTF.

V gene TRBV29-1 combines with J gene TRBJ1-2; D is ambiguous. The germline CDR1 and CDR2 sequences are SQVTM and ANQGSEA. This CDR3 comprises 12 residues. The V end was cut by 4 bases, the J end by 4 bases, with 10 bases between. In DNA, the CDR3 is TGCAGCGTTGCCCTAGTTACCTATGGCTACACCTTC. Protein: CSVALVTYGYTF.

The rearrangement uses TRBV6-1 and TRBJ1-3, with 7 bases lining up with TRBD1. Trimming removed 6 bases from V and 2 bases from J; junction bases left unmatched: 4. Per germline, CDR1 MNHNS and CDR2 SASEGT. The CDR3 extends over 14 amino acids. The chain's CDR3 is CASSSTGTGNTIYF. In nucleotides, the CDR3 is TGTGCCAGCAGCTCGACAGGGACTGGAAACACCATATATTTT.

V is TRBV6-6 and J is TRBJ1-2; D is possibly TRBD1 (6 bases). CDR3 size: 13 residues. Germline V gives CDR1 MNHNY, CDR2 SVGAGI (reference sequence). V was cut by 5 bases and J by 4 bases, with 11 bases left in between. CDR3 nucleotide sequence: TGTGCCAGCAGTCACAGGGTAACCTATGGCTACACCTTC. This codes for CASSHRVTYGYTF.

The rearrangement uses TRBV30 and TRBJ2-7; 7 bases align to TRBD2. This CDR3 spans 15 amino acids. Germline CDR1 and CDR2: GTSNPN and SVGIG (reference sequence). V dropped 8 bases and J dropped 3; count of bases not matched to a gene: 16. The CDR3 DNA is TGTGCCGGGCTCCGTGGCGGGAGCAATGTCTACGAGCAGTACTTC. The encoded protein is CAGLRGGSNVYEQYF.

The chain is built from TRBV7-9 and TRBJ1-4, with D possibly TRBD1 on 5 matching bases. Per germline, CDR1 SEHNR and CDR2 FQNEAQ (reference sequence). Trimming left V 1 base short and J 1 base short, with 7 bases between. The CDR3 totals 15 residues. CDR3: CASSLGTRTNEKLFF. The DNA of the CDR3 is TGTGCCAGCAGCTTAGGGACAAGAACTAATGAAAAACTGTTTTTT.

This sequence joins TRBV18 and TRBJ2-1; 8 bases agree with TRBD2. The CDR3 sequence is 15 residues long. Germline lookup yields CDR1 KGHSH and CDR2 LQKENI. The ends lost 10 bases at V and 5 bases at J; junction bases unmatched: 13. For the CDR3, the DNA is TGTGCCACCAGAGGCACTAGCGGTCCCGACAATGAGCAGTTCTTC. Translated: CATRGTSGPDNEQFF. The variable domain in full, completed from reference TRBV18 and TRBJ2-1, reads NAGVMQNPRHLVRRRGQEARLRCSPMKGHSHVYWYRQLPEEGLKFMVYLQKENIIDESGMPKERFSAEFPKEGPSILRIQQVVRGDSAAYFCATRGTSGPDNEQFFGPGTRLTVL.

The chain has TRBV19 and TRBJ2-7; TRBD1 agrees at 10 bases. The CDR3 covers 15 residues. V dropped 4 bases and J dropped 2; count of bases not matched to a gene: 5. Germline V gene data show CDR1 as LNHDA and CDR2 as SQIVND (reference sequence). CDR3 amino acids: CASSTGQGKAYEQYF. In nucleotides, the CDR3 is TGTGCCAGTAGTACGGGACAGGGGAAAGCCTACGAGCAGTACTTC.

This chain links TRBV5-6 with TRBJ2-7; D is ambiguous. V gave up 4 bases and J gave up 4 bases, with 6 bases separating them. In germline, CDR1 is SGHDT, CDR2 YYEEEE. The CDR3 loop spans 11 amino acids. Here the CDR3 reads CASSHQYEQYF. CDR3 bases: TGTGCCAGCAGCCACCAGTACGAGCAGTACTTC.

V and J are TRBV4-1 and TRBJ2-2; 16 bases agree with TRBD2. The CDR3 is made up of 20 amino acids. V was pared by 4 bases and J by 3 bases, with 11 bases of the junction left unmatched. Germline CDR1 MGHRA, CDR2 YSYEKL. The CDR3 coding sequence is TGCGCCAGCAGCCGGACCTCGGGACTAGCGGGAGGGATAGACACCGGGGAGCTGTTTTTT. This translates into CASSRTSGLAGGIDTGELFF.